The T cell receptor (beta chain) described here comes from a study of cytomegalovirus exposure and HLA in healthy donors. The donors were members of the 120-subject validation cohort (separate from the approximately 670-subject first cohort). This clone was found once. The assay was immunoSEQ multiplex PCR, and TCRdb's table has in-frame clones only and misses some. The sample has 71,000 or so clones; over 85% are singletons. Germline V gives CDR1 SGHVS, CDR2 FQNEAQ. This CDR3 contains 13 residues. Trimming removed 1 base from V and 11 bases from J; junction bases left unmatched: 5. The chain has TRBV7-8 and TRBJ2-7, with TRBD2 matching over 10 bases. The TCR was taken from a woman aged 18-30 years in good health and CMV-seronegative. The sample was PBMCs. The CDR3 loop is CASSLEGLANKYF. CDR3 sequence (DNA): TGTGCCAGCAGCTTAGAGGGACTAGCGAATAAGTACTTC.